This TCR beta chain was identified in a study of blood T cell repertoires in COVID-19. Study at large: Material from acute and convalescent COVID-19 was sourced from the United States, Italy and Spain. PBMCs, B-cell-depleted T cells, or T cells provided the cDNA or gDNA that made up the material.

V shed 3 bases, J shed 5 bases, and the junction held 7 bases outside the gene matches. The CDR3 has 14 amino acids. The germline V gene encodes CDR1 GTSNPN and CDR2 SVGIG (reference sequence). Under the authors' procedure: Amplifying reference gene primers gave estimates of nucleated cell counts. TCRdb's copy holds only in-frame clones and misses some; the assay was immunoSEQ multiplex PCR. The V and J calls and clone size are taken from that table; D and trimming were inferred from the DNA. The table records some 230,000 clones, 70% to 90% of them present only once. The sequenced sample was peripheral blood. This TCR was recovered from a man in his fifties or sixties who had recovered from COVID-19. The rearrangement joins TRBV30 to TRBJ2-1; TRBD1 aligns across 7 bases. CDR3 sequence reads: CAWSPRGIDNEQFF. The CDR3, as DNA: TGTGCCTGGAGCCCCAGGGGGATCGACAATGAGCAGTTCTTC. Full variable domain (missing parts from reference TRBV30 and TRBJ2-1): SQTIHQWPATLVQPVGSPLSLECTVEGTSNPNLYWYRQAAGRGLQLLFYSVGIGQISSEVPQNLSASRPQDRQFILSSKKLLLSDSGFYLCAWSPRGIDNEQFFGPGTRLTVL.